This T cell receptor (beta chain) originates from a study of monozygotic twins with inflammatory bowel disease. CDR1 and CDR2 (germline): SGDLS, YYNGEE. This CDR3 is built from 15 residues. TCRdb reprocessed the 5' RACE reads; each CDR3 protein has one entry and no DNA is given. The sample includes 300,000 to 400,000 distinct CDR3 sequences. Donors gave over 2 ml of blood apiece. This TCR derives from a human donor with ulcerative colitis or Crohn's disease, or a healthy co-twin of an affected twin (not recorded which). Sequencing used blood. J is TRBJ2-7 and V is TRBV9; lacking DNA, the TRBD1 call made by TCRdb goes unchecked. The CDR3 reads CASSVGTGQGYEQYF.